The 29 T cell receptor beta chains presented below share a single source sample, sequenced in a study of lymphopenia after photon versus proton radiotherapy. Clones were sequenced by immunoSEQ multiplex PCR, and TCRdb holds only the in-frame ones, with some missing. The sample has 50,000 or so clones; more than 90% are singletons. This sample comprised peripheral blood, obtained from a patient treated with photon-based radiotherapy. These receptors were taken from a woman between 40 and 55 years old with cholangiocarcinoma.

DNA of the CDR3: TGTGCCAGCAGTTCGGGAAACAATGAGCAGTTCTTC. Amino acids: CASSSGNNEQFF. V gene TRBV27 combines with J gene TRBJ2-1, with D possibly TRBD2 on 5 matching bases. Trimming shortened V by 4 bases and J by 5 bases, and 6 bases separated the two germline ends. Germline V gives CDR1 MNHEY, CDR2 SMNVEV (reference sequence). The CDR3 contains 12 residues.

This chain uses TRBV19 with TRBJ2-7; TRBD1 might be the D (5 bases). The germline V gene has CDR1 LNHDA and CDR2 SQIVND (reference sequence). Trimming removed 6 bases at V and 0 bases at J, with 15 bases between. The CDR3 extends over 15 amino acids. The CDR3 DNA is TGTGCCAGTAGCAGGGAATACGGGTTCTCCTACGAGCAGTACTTC. Encoded protein: CASSREYGFSYEQYF.

The V and J genes are TRBV12-1 and TRBJ1-1. TRBV12-1 is a listed pseudogene. The CDR3 loop spans 15 amino acids. CDR3 in amino acids: CASSPPRGAGTEAFF. In DNA form, the CDR3 reads TGTGCCAGCAGCCCCCCCCGGGGGGCGGGCACTGAAGCTTTCTTT.

DNA of the CDR3: TGTGCCAGCAGCGTATCAGGGGGCCACACCGGGGAGCTGTTTTTT. Its protein is CASSVSGGHTGELFF. This chain connects TRBV9 to TRBJ2-2, with 8 bases that match TRBD1. Per germline, CDR1 SGDLS and CDR2 YYNGEE. This CDR3 is built from 15 residues. Trimming took 1 base from V and 3 from J; bases not matched to a gene: 2.

The chain is built from TRBV18 and TRBJ1-4, with TRBD1 as a possible D gene (6 bases). Trimming removed 6 bases at V and 3 bases at J, with 14 bases between. This CDR3 region has 15 residues. Germline CDR1 KGHSH, CDR2 LQKENI. CDR3 sequence: CASSRGGNSNEKLFF. In DNA, the CDR3 is TGTGCCAGCTCCAGGGGAGGAAACTCTAATGAAAAACTGTTTTTT. The complete variable domain, with remaining parts taken from reference TRBV18 and TRBJ1-4, reads NAGVMQNPRHLVRRRGQEARLRCSPMKGHSHVYWYRQLPEEGLKFMVYLQKENIIDESGMPKERFSAEFPKEGPSILRIQQVVRGDSAAYFCASSRGGNSNEKLFFGSGTQLSVL.

The gene calls are TRBV30 and TRBJ1-3; 7 nucleotides match TRBD1. This CDR3 has 13 amino acids. From germline, CDR1 is GTSNPN and CDR2 SVGIG (reference sequence). V dropped 5 bases and J dropped 4; count of bases not matched to a gene: 5. Here the CDR3 DNA reads TGTGCCTGGGGCGGACAGGTCGGAAACACCATATATTTT. This gives the protein CAWGGQVGNTIYF. The full variable domain, its missing parts supplied by reference TRBV30 and TRBJ1-3, is SQTIHQWPATLVQPVGSPLSLECTVEGTSNPNLYWYRQAAGRGLQLLFYSVGIGQISSEVPQNLSASRPQDRQFILSSKKLLLSDSGFYLCAWGGQVGNTIYFGEGSWLTVV.

The rearrangement links TRBV11-3 to TRBJ1-1, with D possibly matching TRBD1 (5 bases). Trimming took off 6 bases at V and 1 base at J, with 9 bases between the two ends. Germline V lookup: CDR1 SGHNT, CDR2 YENEEA. The CDR3 extends over 13 amino acids. The CDR3 region has the DNA TGTGCCAGCAGTATCAGGGAGAACACTGAAGCTTTCTTT. Amino acids: CASSIRENTEAFF.

The gene calls are TRBV6-5 and TRBJ2-7, with 8 bases lining up with TRBD2. Per the germline V gene, CDR1 is MNHEY and CDR2 is SVGAGI. The CDR3 runs to 15 residues. V dropped 8 bases and J dropped 1; count of bases not matched to a gene: 10. CDR3 coding DNA: TGTGCCAGCGGGTACGCCGGGGGGGCGTCCTACGAGCAGTACTTC. It encodes CASGYAGGASYEQYF.

The V and J genes are TRBV20-1 and TRBJ1-1; the D gene is possibly TRBD1 (5 bases). Germline CDR1 is DFQATT and CDR2 is SNEGSKA (reference sequence). CDR3 size: 11 residues. Deletions cut 6 bases from V and 5 bases from J, with 10 bases between. CDR3 coding DNA: TGCAGTGCCTACGGGGGAACTGAAGCTTTCTTT. It encodes CSAYGGTEAFF.

DNA of the CDR3: TGTGCCAGTACCCCTCACGGGGATAGTAAAACGCAGTATTTT. Amino acid sequence: CASTPHGDSKTQYF. This sequence joins TRBV19 and TRBJ2-3, with a possible D match to TRBD2 (5 bases). V gave up 7 bases and J gave up 9 bases, with 20 bases separating them. Germline V gene data show CDR1 as LNHDA and CDR2 as SQIVND (reference sequence). CDR3 length equals 14 residues.

CDR3 in DNA: TGTGCCTGGTCCCTGCTCGGGGGATACTTTCAGTACTTC. Its protein is CAWSLLGGYFQYF. The V call is TRBV30, the J call TRBJ2-4; the D gene is possibly TRBD2 (6 bases). The V end was cut by 5 bases, the J end by 11 bases, with 19 bases between. The CDR3 consists of 13 residues. Germline CDR1 and CDR2: GTSNPN and SVGIG (reference sequence).

The chain is built from TRBV6-6 and TRBJ1-1; the D is unclear. The CDR3 extends over 11 amino acids. Germline V gives CDR1 MNHNY, CDR2 SVGAGI (reference sequence). Trimming removed 6 bases at V and 10 bases at J, with 12 bases between. The CDR3 bases are TGTGCCAGCAGCACGGGAGCGGGAGCTTTCTTT. Translation gives CASSTGAGAFF.

This sequence joins TRBV4-1 and TRBJ1-1; 7 positions match TRBD1. Per germline, CDR1 MGHRA and CDR2 YSYEKL. The CDR3 has 15 amino acids. Germline trimming cut 1 base from V and 1 base from J; bases unmatched to any gene: 3. In DNA form, the CDR3 reads TGCGCCAGCAGCCAAGCCGGGACAGAGAACACTGAAGCTTTCTTT. Its protein product is CASSQAGTENTEAFF.

The chain links TRBV5-1 to TRBJ2-7, with D perhaps matching TRBD1 (6 bases). The germline V gene has CDR1 SGHRS and CDR2 YFSETQ. The V and J ends lost 5 bases and 0 bases respectively, with 18 bases between them. The CDR3 sequence is 16 residues long. Here the CDR3 reads CASSYSSDSFSYEQYF. The CDR3 DNA reads TGCGCCAGCAGTTACAGTTCGGACAGCTTCTCCTACGAGCAGTACTTC. The full variable domain, in which reference TRBV5-1 and TRBJ2-7 provide the parts outside the CDR3, is KAGVTQTPRYLIKTRGQQVTLSCSPISGHRSVSWYQQTPGQGLQFLFEYFSETQRNKGNFPGRFSGRQFSNSRSEMNVSTLELGDSALYLCASSYSSDSFSYEQYFGPGTRLTVT.

CDR3 DNA sequence: TGCGCCAGCAGCCACATCCTTGAAAAACTGTTTTTT. This encodes CASSHILEKLFF. V and J are TRBV4-1 and TRBJ1-4; D gene unclear. The V and J ends lost 3 bases and 7 bases respectively, with 6 bases between them. Germline-derived CDR1 and CDR2 are MGHRA and YSYEKL. This CDR3 is 12 amino acids long.

The J gene is TRBJ2-3, the V gene TRBV9; D is ambiguous. The CDR3 contains 15 residues. Germline lookup yields CDR1 SGDLS and CDR2 YYNGEE. V lost 0 bases to trimming and J lost 2 bases, with 10 bases between them. CDR3 in DNA: TGTGCCAGCAGCGTAGCCCCCACCTACACAGATACGCAGTATTTT. It encodes CASSVAPTYTDTQYF.

This chain connects TRBV5-6 to TRBJ2-3; D is unclear. There are 13 residues in the CDR3. Germline values: CDR1 SGHDT, CDR2 YYEEEE. V lost 6 bases and J lost 1, with 9 bases in between. CDR3 protein: CASTQGGTDTQYF. DNA for the CDR3: TGTGCCAGCACCCAAGGCGGCACAGATACGCAGTATTTT. Full variable domain (remainder filled in from reference TRBV5-6 and TRBJ2-3): DAGVTQSPTHLIKTRGQQVTLRCSPKSGHDTVSWYQQALGQGPQFIFQYYEEEERQRGNFPDRFSGHQFPNYSSELNVNALLLGDSALYLCASTQGGTDTQYFGPGTRLTVL.

This rearrangement joins TRBV25-1 to TRBJ2-5, with 8 bases lining up with TRBD2. This CDR3 spans 14 amino acids. V trimming: 4 bases; J trimming: 5 bases; junction bases outside the gene matches: 6. Germline CDR1 reads MGHDK; CDR2 reads SYGVNS. CDR3 region: CASSVRGGRETQYF. CDR3 sequence (DNA): TGTGCCAGCAGTGTTCGGGGGGGCCGGGAGACCCAGTACTTC.

The chain couples TRBV7-9 to TRBJ1-3; D remains ambiguous. The CDR3 runs 12 residues. V lost 4 bases and J lost 4, with 5 bases in between. Germline CDR1 SEHNR, CDR2 FQNEAQ (reference sequence). CDR3 protein: CASSSGGNTIYF. The CDR3 DNA follows: TGTGCCAGCAGCTCTGGAGGAAACACCATATATTTT. Based on the CDR3 plus reference TRBV7-9 and TRBJ1-3, the full variable domain is DTGVSQNPRHKITKRGQNVTFRCDPISEHNRLYWYRQTLGQGPEFLTYFQNEAQLEKSRLLSDRFSAERPKGSFSTLEIQRTEQGDSAMYLCASSSGGNTIYFGEGSWLTVV.

The genes are TRBV7-2 and TRBJ1-6; D is unresolved. The CDR3 is 14 amino acids. Germline CDR1 is SGHTA and CDR2 is FQGNSA. The V end was cut by 2 bases, the J end by 9 bases, with 11 bases between. Here the CDR3 DNA reads TGTGCCAGCAGCTTATCAGTCATAGGTTCACCCCTCCACTTT. It codes for CASSLSVIGSPLHF.

Here the CDR3 reads CASSKGAEQFF. The DNA of the CDR3 is TGTGCCAGCAGTAAGGGTGCTGAGCAGTTCTTC. The rearrangement joins TRBV7-2 to TRBJ2-1; no definite D call. CDR3 length: 11 residues. CDR1 and CDR2 from the germline V gene are SGHTA and FQGNSA. V was trimmed by 6 bases and J by 9 bases, leaving 9 bases between them. Together with reference TRBV7-2 and TRBJ2-1, the CDR3 gives the full variable domain: GAGVSQSPSNKVTEKGKDVELRCDPISGHTALYWYRQSLGQGLEFLIYFQGNSAPDKSGLPSDRFSAERTGGSVSTLTIQRTQQEDSAVYLCASSKGAEQFFGPGTRLTVL.

V usage is TRBV19 and J usage is TRBJ2-1; D perhaps matches TRBD2 (6 bases). This CDR3 contains 16 residues. The V gene lost 3 bases and the J gene lost 11 bases, with 23 bases spanning the gap. Germline CDR1 and CDR2: LNHDA and SQIVND (reference sequence). CDR3 bases: TGTGCCAGTAGTATCCCGACTAGTATCACAACTGAGCAGCAGTTCTTC. Translating gives CASSIPTSITTEQQFF.

This clone came up a few times. The chain employs TRBV19 and TRBJ1-5; 10 positions match TRBD1. In germline, CDR1 is LNHDA, CDR2 SQIVND (reference sequence). This CDR3 contains 16 residues. V trimming: 7 bases; J trimming: 0 bases; junction bases outside the gene matches: 6. CDR3 in amino acids: CASTRGQGYSNQPQHF. As DNA, the CDR3 is TGTGCCAGTACCCGGGGACAGGGGTATAGCAATCAGCCCCAGCATTTT.

This clone appeared a single time. V usage is TRBV19 and J usage is TRBJ2-1; 8 positions agree with TRBD2. CDR1 LNHDA and CDR2 SQIVND come from the germline V gene (reference sequence). V lost 5 bases and J lost 9; bases outside the gene matches: 9. The CDR3 totals 14 residues. DNA for the CDR3: TGTGCCAGTAGTCAAAGGGTAAGCGGGGGTGAGCAGTTCTTC. As protein: CASSQRVSGGEQFF.

The V gene is TRBV6-5, the J gene TRBJ2-7; 10 bases agree with TRBD2. Germline V gene lookup returns CDR1 MNHEY and CDR2 SVGAGI. CDR3 length: 14 residues. Losses at the gene ends were 6 bases for V and 2 bases for J; bases not matched to a gene: 4. CDR3 amino acids: CASSSTSGTYEQYF. The CDR3 DNA sequence: TGTGCCAGCAGCTCTACTAGCGGGACCTACGAGCAGTACTTC.

The V call is TRBV30, the J call TRBJ1-2; tentatively, D is TRBD1 (5 bases). Trimming shortened V by 3 bases and J by 4 bases, and 9 bases separated the two germline ends. The CDR3 is 12 residues long. Germline V gene data show CDR1 as GTSNPN and CDR2 as SVGIG (reference sequence). As DNA, the CDR3 is TGTGCCTGGAGCGGAGGGGCCTATGGCTACACCTTC. Protein product: CAWSGGAYGYTF.

The J gene is TRBJ2-2, the V gene TRBV27; D is tentatively TRBD1 or TRBD2 (6 bases each). The CDR3 runs to 13 residues. Germline CDR1 reads MNHEY; CDR2 reads SMNVEV (reference sequence). The germline V and J ends were trimmed by 5 bases and 5 bases, with 9 bases remaining between them. The CDR3 region is CASSRGGTGELFF. The CDR3 region has the DNA TGTGCCAGCAGTCGAGGGGGGACCGGGGAGCTGTTTTTT.

The chain recombines TRBV4-1 with TRBJ2-3, with TRBD1 matching over 8 bases. This CDR3 region has 16 residues. V lost 0 bases to trimming and J lost 3 bases; unmatched junction nucleotides: 5. Germline V lookup: CDR1 MGHRA, CDR2 YSYEKL. Written as DNA, the CDR3 is TGCGCCAGCAGCCAAGAGGACAGGGACGGTACAGATACGCAGTATTTT. Amino acids: CASSQEDRDGTDTQYF.

The chain links TRBV5-1 to TRBJ2-1; weak D call: TRBD2 (6 bases). CDR1 and CDR2 (germline): SGHRS, YFSETQ. The V end was cut by 7 bases, the J end by 4 bases, with 12 bases between. CDR3 length: 13 residues. The CDR3 spells CASGGDGYNEQFF. The CDR3 nucleotides read TGCGCCAGCGGAGGGGATGGGTACAATGAGCAGTTCTTC.